The clone carrying this T cell receptor beta chain was seen a handful of times. The antigen is not known. This sample was taken from a study of chemoradiotherapy in HPV16-positive cancers. The study's findings and limits: For HPV16-positive patients, expanding HPV-responsive T cells associated with longer recurrence-free survival.

Method: immunoSEQ multiplex PCR; TCRdb's copy keeps in-frame clones and lacks some. This sample has 13,000 or so clones, with roughly nine tenths found just once. V lost 2 bases, J lost 3 bases, and 1 base stayed unmatched. In germline, CDR1 is SGDLS, CDR2 YYNGEE. This CDR3 is 14 amino acids long. The chain has TRBV9 and TRBJ2-1; 8 bases fit TRBD1. The TCR was taken from a human donor with HPV-associated anogenital cancer. The specimen was blood, collected from a patient who underwent chemoradiotherapy. CDR3: CASSVDRVYNEQFF. The CDR3 DNA is TGTGCCAGCAGCGTGGACAGGGTCTACAATGAGCAGTTCTTC.